This record looks at one T cell receptor beta chain sequence and its context. Individuals with alopecia areata gave both lesional scalp punch biopsies and peripheral blood for collection. The entry originates in a study of CD8+ T cells in alopecia areata. It was cDNA, reverse transcribed from extracted RNA, that served as the sequencing template. Libraries were prepared by immunoSEQ multiplex PCR; TCRdb keeps only in-frame clonotypes and omits some of them. The data contain about 97,000 clones, 41% of them singletons. This CDR3 comprises 15 residues. Germline V gene lookup returns CDR1 SEHNR and CDR2 FQNEAQ (reference sequence). Trimming cost V 7 bases and J 10 bases; bases outside gene matches: 12.

The rearrangement links TRBV7-9 to TRBJ2-1, with 11 bases matching TRBD2. The sample was CD4+ T cells sorted from blood. The origin of this receptor is a human donor with alopecia areata. The CDR3, as DNA: TGTGCCAGCACCCCCCCCCGGACTAGCGGGCCCGAGCAGTTCTTC. This sequence encodes CASTPPRTSGPEQFF.